The text below deals with one T cell receptor beta chain. What it binds is unknown. Described treatment: roughly 20 received Ad26.COV2.S at low or high dose, single or two shots; 5 received placebo; per-sample allocation not given. Vaccine and placebo recipients were sampled on day 63 after the first injection. Boston provided a donor who was an adult aged 18-55 years. Its platform was an Ad26 vector, and its expressed antigen was Wuhan-strain SARS-CoV-2 spike. The CDR3 length is 16 residues. The germline V gene has CDR1 MDHEN and CDR2 SYDVKM. V lost 6 bases, J lost 2 bases, and 14 bases lay in between. This sample is drawn from a study of Ad26.COV2.S vaccination and SARS-CoV-2 variants. The study, taken as a whole, reports: Vaccinated individuals (as opposed to placebo recipients) had higher spike-specific TCR breadth. Breadth, reportedly substantial, characterized the spike-specific CD8+ and CD4+ T cell responses after vaccination.

TCRdb's copy holds only in-frame clones and misses some; the assay was immunoSEQ multiplex PCR. The data hold roughly 270,000 clones, with more than 75% observed a single time. The sequence came from a person between 18 and 65 years old who received the Ad26.COV2.S COVID-19 vaccine or a placebo. The chain recombines TRBV28 with TRBJ2-6; D may match TRBD1 or TRBD2 (5 bases each). The specimen was peripheral blood, collected in a trial of Ad26.COV2.S vaccine versus placebo. The CDR3 region has the DNA TGTGCCAGCAGGGACAACAGGAGGCCTGGGGCCAACGTCCTGACTTTC. Amino acid sequence: CASRDNRRPGANVLTF.